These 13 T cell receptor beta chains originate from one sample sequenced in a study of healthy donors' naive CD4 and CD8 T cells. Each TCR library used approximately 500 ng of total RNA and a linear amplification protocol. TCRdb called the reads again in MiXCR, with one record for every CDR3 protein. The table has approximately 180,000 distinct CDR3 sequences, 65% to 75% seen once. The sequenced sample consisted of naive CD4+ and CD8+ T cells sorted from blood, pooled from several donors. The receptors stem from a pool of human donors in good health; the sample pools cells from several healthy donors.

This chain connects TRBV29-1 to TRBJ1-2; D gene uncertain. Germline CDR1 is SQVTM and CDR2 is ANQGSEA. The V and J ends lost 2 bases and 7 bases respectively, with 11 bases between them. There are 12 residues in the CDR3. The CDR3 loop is CSVERAGSGYTF. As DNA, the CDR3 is TGCAGCGTTGAACGTGCGGGGTCTGGCTACACCTTC. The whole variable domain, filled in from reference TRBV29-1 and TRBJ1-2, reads SAVISQKPSRDICQRGTSLTIQCQVDSQVTMMFWYRQQPGQSLTLIATANQGSEATYESGFVIDKFPISRPNLTFSTLTVSNMSPEDSSIYLCSVERAGSGYTFGSGTRLTVV.

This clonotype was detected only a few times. CDR3 residues: CAISEDTGPSFSNEQFF. CDR3 nucleotides: TGTGCCATCAGTGAGGATACAGGACCCAGCTTCTCTAATGAGCAGTTCTTC. The chain links TRBV10-3 to TRBJ2-1, with D possibly TRBD1 on 5 matching bases. Germline loops: CDR1 ENHRY, CDR2 SYGVKD. Trimming cost V 2 bases and J 7 bases, with 21 bases left between them. This CDR3 has 17 amino acids.

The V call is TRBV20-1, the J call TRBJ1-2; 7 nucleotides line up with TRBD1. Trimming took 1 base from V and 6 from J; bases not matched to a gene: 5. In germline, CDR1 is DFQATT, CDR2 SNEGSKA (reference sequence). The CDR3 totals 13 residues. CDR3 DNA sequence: TGCAGTGCTAGAGGGACAGGAGAGAATGGCTACACCTTC. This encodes CSARGTGENGYTF.

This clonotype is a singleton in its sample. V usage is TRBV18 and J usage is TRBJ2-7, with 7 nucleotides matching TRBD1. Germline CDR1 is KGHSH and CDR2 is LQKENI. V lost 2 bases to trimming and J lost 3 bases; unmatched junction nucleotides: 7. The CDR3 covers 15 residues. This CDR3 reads CASSPGDSDNYEQYF. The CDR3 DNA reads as TGTGCCAGCTCACCAGGGGACAGTGACAACTACGAGCAGTACTTC.

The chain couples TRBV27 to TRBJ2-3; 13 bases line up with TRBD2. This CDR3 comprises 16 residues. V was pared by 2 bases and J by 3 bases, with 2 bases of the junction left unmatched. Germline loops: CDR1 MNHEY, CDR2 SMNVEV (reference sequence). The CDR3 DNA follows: TGTGCCAGCAGTTTAGCGGGACTAGCGGGGACAGATACGCAGTATTTT. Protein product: CASSLAGLAGTDTQYF.

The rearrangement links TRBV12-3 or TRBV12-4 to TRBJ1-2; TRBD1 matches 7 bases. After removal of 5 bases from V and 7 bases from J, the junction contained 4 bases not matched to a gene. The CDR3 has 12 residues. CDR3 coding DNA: TGTGCCAGCAGTAACAGGGGCTCTGGCTACACCTTC. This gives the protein CASSNRGSGYTF.

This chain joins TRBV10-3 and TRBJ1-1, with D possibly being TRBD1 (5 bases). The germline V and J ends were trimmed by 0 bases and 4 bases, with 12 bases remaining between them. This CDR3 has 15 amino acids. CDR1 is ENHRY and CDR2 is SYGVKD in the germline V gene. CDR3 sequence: CAISESRQGLTEAFF. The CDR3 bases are TGTGCCATCAGTGAGTCGAGGCAGGGACTCACTGAAGCTTTCTTT.

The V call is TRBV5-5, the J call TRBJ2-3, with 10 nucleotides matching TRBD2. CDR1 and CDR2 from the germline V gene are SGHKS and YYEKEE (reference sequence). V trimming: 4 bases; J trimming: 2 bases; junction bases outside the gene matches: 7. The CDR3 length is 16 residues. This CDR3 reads CASSASGLAHTDTQYF. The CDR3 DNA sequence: TGTGCCAGCAGCGCCTCGGGACTAGCGCACACAGATACGCAGTATTTT.

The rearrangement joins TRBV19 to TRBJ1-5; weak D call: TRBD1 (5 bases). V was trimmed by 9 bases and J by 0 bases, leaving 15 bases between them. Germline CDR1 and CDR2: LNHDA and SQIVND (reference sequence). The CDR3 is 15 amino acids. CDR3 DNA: TGTGCCAGCAGCTTAAACAGGAATAGCAATCAGCCCCAGCATTTT. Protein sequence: CASSLNRNSNQPQHF.

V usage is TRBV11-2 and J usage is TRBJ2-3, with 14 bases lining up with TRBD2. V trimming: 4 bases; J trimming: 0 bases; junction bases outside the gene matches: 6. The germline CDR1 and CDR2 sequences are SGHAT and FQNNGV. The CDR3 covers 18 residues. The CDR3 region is CASSYGTSGGPSTDTQYF. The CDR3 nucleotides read TGTGCCAGCAGCTACGGGACTAGCGGGGGCCCTAGCACAGATACGCAGTATTTT.

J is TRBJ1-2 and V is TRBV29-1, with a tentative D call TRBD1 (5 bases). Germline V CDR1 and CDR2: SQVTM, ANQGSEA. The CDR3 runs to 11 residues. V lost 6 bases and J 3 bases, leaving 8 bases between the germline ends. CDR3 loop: CSVGQDYGYTF. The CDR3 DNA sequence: TGCAGCGTCGGACAAGACTATGGCTACACCTTC.

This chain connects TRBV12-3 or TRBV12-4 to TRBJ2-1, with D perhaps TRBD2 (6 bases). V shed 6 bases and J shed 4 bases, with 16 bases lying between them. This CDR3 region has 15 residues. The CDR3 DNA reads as TGTGCCAGCAGCGCAAAGCCCGGGAGTTACAATGAGCAGTTCTTC. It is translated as CASSAKPGSYNEQFF.

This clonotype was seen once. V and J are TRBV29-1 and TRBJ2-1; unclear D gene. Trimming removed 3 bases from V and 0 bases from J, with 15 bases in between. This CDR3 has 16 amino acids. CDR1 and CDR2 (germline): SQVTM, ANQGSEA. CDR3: CSVDLRAVSSYNEQFF. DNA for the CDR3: TGCAGCGTTGATCTCCGGGCGGTGAGCTCCTACAATGAGCAGTTCTTC.